Listed below are T cell receptor beta chains from one sample, sequenced in a study of T cell repertoires in cytomegalovirus infection. TCRdb passed the reads through MiXCR, listing each CDR3 protein once. The repertoire holds hundreds of thousands of distinct CDR3 sequences, with 24% as singletons. The sample was CD8+ T cells from PBMCs. The receptors derive from a human donor in good health (CMV status not recorded). Some clones in this sample may be carry-over from other donors' samples. Each CDR3 is given with its conserved first and last residue.

cdr3_aa: CSAREVTSPPDTQYF; v_call: TRBV20-1; j_call: TRBJ2-3
cdr3_aa: CASSFRDRTTSTDTQYF; v_call: TRBV7-9; j_call: TRBJ2-3
cdr3_aa: CASSHIPRTLSYNEQFF; v_call: TRBV12-3/TRBV12-4; j_call: TRBJ2-1
cdr3_aa: CASKNEQFF; v_call: TRBV2; j_call: TRBJ2-1
cdr3_aa: CASSRLRGNQPQHF; v_call: TRBV23-1; j_call: TRBJ1-5
cdr3_aa: CASSYAGNNEQFF; v_call: TRBV6-2/TRBV6-3; j_call: TRBJ2-1
cdr3_aa: CGSSQDPYRGSGEQFF; v_call: TRBV4-3; j_call: TRBJ2-1
cdr3_aa: CSANGGGYTEAFF; v_call: TRBV20-1; j_call: TRBJ1-1
cdr3_aa: CASSPHREVTEAFF; v_call: TRBV25-1; j_call: TRBJ1-1
cdr3_aa: CASTRGGQETQYF; v_call: TRBV12-3/TRBV12-4; j_call: TRBJ2-5
cdr3_aa: CSARDLYSNQPQHF; v_call: TRBV20-1; j_call: TRBJ1-5
cdr3_aa: CASSQAGLSSYEQYF; v_call: TRBV4-1; j_call: TRBJ2-7
cdr3_aa: CATSPPGEAKNIQYF; v_call: TRBV15; j_call: TRBJ2-4
cdr3_aa: CSARVTGTGRYNEQFF; v_call: TRBV20-1; j_call: TRBJ2-1
cdr3_aa: CATMSPANTGELFF; v_call: TRBV10-3; j_call: TRBJ2-2
cdr3_aa: CASSLTNAGPRYEQYF; v_call: TRBV7-9; j_call: TRBJ2-7
cdr3_aa: CASSTTGWIWAFSYNEQFF; v_call: TRBV18; j_call: TRBJ2-1
cdr3_aa: CASSADHNEQFF; v_call: TRBV6-2/TRBV6-3; j_call: TRBJ2-1
cdr3_aa: CASSQEGTGAKNTEAFF; v_call: TRBV4-2; j_call: TRBJ1-1
cdr3_aa: CASSQRASGETQYF; v_call: TRBV11-2; j_call: TRBJ2-5
cdr3_aa: CASSSSDTYNEQFF; v_call: TRBV11-3; j_call: TRBJ2-1
cdr3_aa: CASTQTGMTQYF; v_call: TRBV7-9; j_call: TRBJ2-5
cdr3_aa: CSLIAGTNTDTQYF; v_call: TRBV29-1; j_call: TRBJ2-3
cdr3_aa: CSVGHRDGYTF; v_call: TRBV29-1; j_call: TRBJ1-2
cdr3_aa: CSAKREGGYTF; v_call: TRBV20-1; j_call: TRBJ1-2
cdr3_aa: CASSLGEGLHGETQYF; v_call: TRBV14; j_call: TRBJ2-5
cdr3_aa: CASSFRGSGAEAFF; v_call: TRBV27; j_call: TRBJ1-1
cdr3_aa: CSVEGLAGTAISYEQYF; v_call: TRBV29-1; j_call: TRBJ2-7
cdr3_aa: CASSLSGTRNEQFF; v_call: TRBV7-9; j_call: TRBJ2-1
cdr3_aa: CSVSLTTPSYEQYF; v_call: TRBV29-1; j_call: TRBJ2-7
cdr3_aa: CASTRRAVFQETQYF; v_call: TRBV7-8; j_call: TRBJ2-5
cdr3_aa: CASSLWGLAGAPDTQYF; v_call: TRBV28; j_call: TRBJ2-3
cdr3_aa: CASAAATGGTEAFF; v_call: TRBV28; j_call: TRBJ1-1
cdr3_aa: CASSQTPSNYGYTF; v_call: TRBV4-1; j_call: TRBJ1-2
cdr3_aa: CASSSTAQKGNEAFF; v_call: TRBV7-9; j_call: TRBJ1-1
cdr3_aa: CASSLASQGPTYGYTF; v_call: TRBV7-6; j_call: TRBJ1-2
cdr3_aa: CASSAPGGGTDTQYF; v_call: TRBV5-6; j_call: TRBJ2-3
cdr3_aa: CASSESEAGRSTDTQYF; v_call: TRBV25-1; j_call: TRBJ2-3
cdr3_aa: CASSDEGSYEQYF; v_call: TRBV10-1; j_call: TRBJ2-7
cdr3_aa: CASSYEFIQETQYF; v_call: TRBV6-2/TRBV6-3; j_call: TRBJ2-5
cdr3_aa: CSARTGTVAKNIQYF; v_call: TRBV20-1; j_call: TRBJ2-4
cdr3_aa: CASSLVSGLNTEAFF; v_call: TRBV7-9; j_call: TRBJ1-1
cdr3_aa: CASSLGEWEAFF; v_call: TRBV7-2; j_call: TRBJ1-1
cdr3_aa: CASRLAGTPADTQYF; v_call: TRBV27; j_call: TRBJ2-3
cdr3_aa: CSARGTSGYNEQFF; v_call: TRBV20-1; j_call: TRBJ2-1
cdr3_aa: CASTGTGQGDF; v_call: TRBV2; j_call: TRBJ2-5
cdr3_aa: CASSHEQGWDSPLHF; v_call: TRBV5-6; j_call: TRBJ1-6
cdr3_aa: CASSPFGAVPYEQYF; v_call: TRBV18; j_call: TRBJ2-7
cdr3_aa: CASSLEYSLADTQYF; v_call: TRBV7-9; j_call: TRBJ2-3
cdr3_aa: CASSRTEHRQDRDYGYTF; v_call: TRBV13; j_call: TRBJ1-2
cdr3_aa: CSGGGRETQYF; v_call: TRBV20-1; j_call: TRBJ2-5
cdr3_aa: CVSSLVRPTDTEAFF; v_call: TRBV7-6; j_call: TRBJ1-1
cdr3_aa: CASSPTTGRGQPQHF; v_call: TRBV28; j_call: TRBJ1-5
cdr3_aa: CASSFQGAKETQYF; v_call: TRBV28; j_call: TRBJ2-5
cdr3_aa: CASSEPSPEQPQHF; v_call: TRBV10-2; j_call: TRBJ1-5
cdr3_aa: CASSLGINVPYGYTF; v_call: TRBV7-9; j_call: TRBJ1-2
cdr3_aa: CASSYGRGQGFGELFF; v_call: TRBV6-6; j_call: TRBJ2-2